Included here is one TCR beta chain sequence, with context. This sample is drawn from a study of blood T cell repertoires in COVID-19. Study-level background: Sites across the United States, Italy and Spain contributed samples from acute and convalescent COVID-19. PBMCs, B-cell-depleted T cells, or T cells provided the cDNA or gDNA that made up the material.

As processed by the authors: Scientists estimated how many nucleated cells there were by amplifying reference gene primers. Data came from immunoSEQ multiplex PCR; TCRdb stores just in-frame clones and leaves some out. The DNA gave D and trimming, while V, J and clone size come from that table. This sample carries about 56,000 clones, more than 70% of them seen once, and the ten largest clones take around 20%. Germline V lookup: CDR1 MNHEY, CDR2 SVGEGT. The CDR3 is 16 amino acids. V gave up 6 bases and J gave up 7 bases; unmatched junction bases: 9. The chain combines TRBV6-2 or TRBV6-3 with TRBJ2-7; the match to TRBD2 covers 16 bases. This TCR derives from a human donor in a cohort sampled during active COVID-19. Sequencing input: peripheral blood. The DNA of the CDR3 is TGTGCCAGCAGCGGGACTAGCGGGGGGGAAGTGGAGGAGCAGTACTTC. Translating gives CASSGTSGGEVEEQYF.